This T cell receptor (beta chain) originates from a study of T cells after yellow fever vaccination. Study at large: Preparing low-cell-number fractions relied on SMART-Seq v4 Ultra Low Input. Whole-study results and caveats: Most primary-vaccination clones reappeared after the booster (approximately 95% CD4, about 88% CD8).

J lost 7 bases, V lost 1 base, and 9 bases had no gene match. Looked up from germline, CDR1 is MGHRA and CDR2 is YSYEKL. This CDR3 is built from 15 residues. TCR cDNA was made by 5'RACE template switching, adding a universal primer site and UMIs. TCRdb passed the 5' RACE reads through MiXCR, listing each CDR3 protein once. Of about 50,000 distinct CDR3 sequences listed, approximately 6.9% were seen once; the top ten hold around 44%. The sample holds many counts of this clonotype. The antigen is not known. The receptor was derived from a man younger than 30 who received the YFV17D yellow fever vaccine. The rearrangement joins TRBV4-1 to TRBJ2-5; TRBD2 aligns across 7 bases. This material consisted of CD8+ T cells sorted from PBMCs, taken on the day of the first yellow fever vaccination. DNA of the CDR3: TGCGCCAGCAGCCAAGGAGGCGGGGGTCTATGGACCCAGTACTTC. Its protein product is CASSQGGGGLWTQYF.